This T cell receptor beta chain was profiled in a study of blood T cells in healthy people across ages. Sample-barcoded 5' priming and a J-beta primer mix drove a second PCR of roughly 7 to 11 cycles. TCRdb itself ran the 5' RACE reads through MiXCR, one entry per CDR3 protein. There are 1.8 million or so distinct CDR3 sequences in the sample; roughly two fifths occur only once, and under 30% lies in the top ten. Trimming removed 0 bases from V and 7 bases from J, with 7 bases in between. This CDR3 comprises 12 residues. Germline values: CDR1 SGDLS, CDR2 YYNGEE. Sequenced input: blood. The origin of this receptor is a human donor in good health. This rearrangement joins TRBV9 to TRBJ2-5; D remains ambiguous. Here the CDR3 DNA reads TGTGCCAGCAGCGTAGCTTTCGGGACCCAGTACTTC. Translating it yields CASSVAFGTQYF.